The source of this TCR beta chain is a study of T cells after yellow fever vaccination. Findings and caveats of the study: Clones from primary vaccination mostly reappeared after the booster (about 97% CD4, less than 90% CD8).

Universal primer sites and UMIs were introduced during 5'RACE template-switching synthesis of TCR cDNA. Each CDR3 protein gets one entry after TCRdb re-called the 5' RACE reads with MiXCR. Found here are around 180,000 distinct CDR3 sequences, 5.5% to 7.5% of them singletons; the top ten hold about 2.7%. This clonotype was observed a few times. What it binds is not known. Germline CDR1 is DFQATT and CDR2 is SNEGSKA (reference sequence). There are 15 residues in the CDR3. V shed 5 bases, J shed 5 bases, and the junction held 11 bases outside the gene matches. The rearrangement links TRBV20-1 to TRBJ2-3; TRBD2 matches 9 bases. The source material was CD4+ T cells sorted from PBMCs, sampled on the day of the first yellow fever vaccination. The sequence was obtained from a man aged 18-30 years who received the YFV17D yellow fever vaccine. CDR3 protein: CSAPTAGGPRDTQYF. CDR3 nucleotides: TGCAGTGCTCCCACCGCGGGGGGGCCTCGAGATACGCAGTATTTT.